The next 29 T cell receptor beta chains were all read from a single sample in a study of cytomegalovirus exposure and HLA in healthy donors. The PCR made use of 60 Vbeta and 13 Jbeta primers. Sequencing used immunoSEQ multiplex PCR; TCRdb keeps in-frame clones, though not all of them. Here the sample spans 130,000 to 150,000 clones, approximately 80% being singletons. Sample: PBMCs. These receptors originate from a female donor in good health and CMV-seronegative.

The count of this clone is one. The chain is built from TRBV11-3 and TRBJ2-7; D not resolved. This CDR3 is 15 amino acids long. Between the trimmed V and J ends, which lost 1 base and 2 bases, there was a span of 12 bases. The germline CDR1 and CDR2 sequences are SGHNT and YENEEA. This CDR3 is CASSLGNSPTYEQYF. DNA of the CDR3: TGTGCCAGCAGCTTAGGGAATAGCCCTACCTACGAGCAGTACTTC.

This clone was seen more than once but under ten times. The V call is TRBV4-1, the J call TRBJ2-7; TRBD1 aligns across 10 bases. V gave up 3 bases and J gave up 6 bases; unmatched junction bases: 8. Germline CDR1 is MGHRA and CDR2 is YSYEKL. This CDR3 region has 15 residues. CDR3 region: CASSQSGTGVSEQYF. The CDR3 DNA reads TGCGCCAGCAGCCAGTCCGGGACAGGGGTGAGCGAGCAGTACTTC.

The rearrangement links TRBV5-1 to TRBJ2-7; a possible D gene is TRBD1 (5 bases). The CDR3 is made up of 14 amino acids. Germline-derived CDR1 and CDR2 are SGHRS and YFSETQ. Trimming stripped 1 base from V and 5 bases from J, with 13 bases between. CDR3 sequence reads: CASSLLQGTHEQYF. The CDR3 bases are TGCGCCAGCAGCTTGCTGCAGGGAACCCACGAGCAGTACTTC.

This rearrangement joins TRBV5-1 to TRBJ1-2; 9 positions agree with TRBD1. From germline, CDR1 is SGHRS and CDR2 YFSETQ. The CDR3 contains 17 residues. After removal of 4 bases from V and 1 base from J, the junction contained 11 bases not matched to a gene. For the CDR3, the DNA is TGCGCCAGCAGCCCTGGACAGGGGCGCGGGGATAACTATGGCTACACCTTC. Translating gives CASSPGQGRGDNYGYTF.

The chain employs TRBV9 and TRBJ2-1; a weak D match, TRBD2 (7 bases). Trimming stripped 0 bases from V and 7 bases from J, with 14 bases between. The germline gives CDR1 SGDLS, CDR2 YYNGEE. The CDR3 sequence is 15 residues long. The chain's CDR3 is CASSVVAGAGNEQFF. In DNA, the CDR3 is TGTGCCAGCAGCGTAGTTGCGGGGGCCGGGAATGAGCAGTTCTTC.

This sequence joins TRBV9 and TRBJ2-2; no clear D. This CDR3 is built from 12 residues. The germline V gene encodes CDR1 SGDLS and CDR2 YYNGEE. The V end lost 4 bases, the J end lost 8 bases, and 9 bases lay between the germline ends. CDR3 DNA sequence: TGTGCCAGCAGCTCGAGTTGGGGGGAGCTGTTTTTT. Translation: CASSSSWGELFF.

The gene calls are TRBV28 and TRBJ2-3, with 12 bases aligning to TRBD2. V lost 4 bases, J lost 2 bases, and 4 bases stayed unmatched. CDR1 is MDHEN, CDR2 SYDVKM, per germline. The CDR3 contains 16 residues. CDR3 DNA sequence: TGTGCCAGCAGTTGGGCTAGCGGGAGGGCCACAGATACGCAGTATTTT. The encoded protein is CASSWASGRATDTQYF.

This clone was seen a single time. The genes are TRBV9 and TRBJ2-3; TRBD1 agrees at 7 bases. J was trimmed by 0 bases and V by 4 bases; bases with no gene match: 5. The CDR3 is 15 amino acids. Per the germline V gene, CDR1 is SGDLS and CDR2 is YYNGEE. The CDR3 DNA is TGTGCCAGCAGCCTGACAGGGTATAGCACAGATACGCAGTATTTT. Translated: CASSLTGYSTDTQYF.

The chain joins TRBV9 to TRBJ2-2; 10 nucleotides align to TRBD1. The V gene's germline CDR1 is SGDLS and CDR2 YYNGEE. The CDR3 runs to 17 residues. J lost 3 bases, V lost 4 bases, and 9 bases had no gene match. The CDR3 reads CASSNPRGTGDTGELFF. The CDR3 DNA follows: TGTGCCAGCAGCAACCCCCGGGGGACAGGGGACACCGGGGAGCTGTTTTTT.

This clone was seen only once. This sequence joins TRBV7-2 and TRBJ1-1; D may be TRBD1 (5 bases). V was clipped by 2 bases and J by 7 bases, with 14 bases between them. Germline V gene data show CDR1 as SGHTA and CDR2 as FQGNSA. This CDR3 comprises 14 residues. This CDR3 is CASSLQGRAIEAFF. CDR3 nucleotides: TGTGCCAGCAGCTTACAGGGTCGCGCGATTGAAGCTTTCTTT.

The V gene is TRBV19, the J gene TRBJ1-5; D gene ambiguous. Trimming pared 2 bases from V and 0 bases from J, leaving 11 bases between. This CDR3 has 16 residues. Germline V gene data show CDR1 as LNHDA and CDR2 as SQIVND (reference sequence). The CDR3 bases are TGTGCCAGTAGTATATTACGGGTACTTAGCAATCAGCCCCAGCATTTT. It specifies CASSILRVLSNQPQHF.

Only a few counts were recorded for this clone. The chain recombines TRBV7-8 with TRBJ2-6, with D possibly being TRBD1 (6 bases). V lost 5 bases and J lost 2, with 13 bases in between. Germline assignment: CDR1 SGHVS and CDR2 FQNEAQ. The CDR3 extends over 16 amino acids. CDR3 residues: CASSAGYRAGANVLTF. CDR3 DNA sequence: TGTGCCAGCAGCGCGGGCTACAGGGCTGGGGCCAACGTCCTGACTTTC.

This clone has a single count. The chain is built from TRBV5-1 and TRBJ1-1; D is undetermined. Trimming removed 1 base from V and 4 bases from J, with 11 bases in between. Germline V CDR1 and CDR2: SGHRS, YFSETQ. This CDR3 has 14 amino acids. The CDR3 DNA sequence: TGCGCCAGCAGCTTGCAAGAAGGGAGCACTGAAGCTTTCTTT. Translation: CASSLQEGSTEAFF. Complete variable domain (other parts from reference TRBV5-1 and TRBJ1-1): KAGVTQTPRYLIKTRGQQVTLSCSPISGHRSVSWYQQTPGQGLQFLFEYFSETQRNKGNFPGRFSGRQFSNSRSEMNVSTLELGDSALYLCASSLQEGSTEAFFGQGTRLTVV.

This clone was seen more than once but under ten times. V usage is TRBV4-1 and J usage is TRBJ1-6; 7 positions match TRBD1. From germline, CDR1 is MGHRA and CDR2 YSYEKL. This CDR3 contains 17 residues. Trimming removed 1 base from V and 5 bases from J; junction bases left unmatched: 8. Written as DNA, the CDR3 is TGCGCCAGCAGCCAAGTGATATCAGGGGGAAATAATTCACCCCTCCACTTT. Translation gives CASSQVISGGNNSPLHF.

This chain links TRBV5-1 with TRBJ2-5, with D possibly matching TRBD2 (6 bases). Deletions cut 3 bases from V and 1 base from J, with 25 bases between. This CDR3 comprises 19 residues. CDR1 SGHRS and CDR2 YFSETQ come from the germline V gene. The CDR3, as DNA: TGCGCCAGCAGCTATGTGCTTTCGGGGGTAGCGGACCTCCAAGAGACCCAGTACTTC. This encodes CASSYVLSGVADLQETQYF.

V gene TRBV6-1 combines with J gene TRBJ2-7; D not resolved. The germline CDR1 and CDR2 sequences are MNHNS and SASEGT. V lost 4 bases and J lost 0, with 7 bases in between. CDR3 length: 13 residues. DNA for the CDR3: TGTGCCAGCAGTGGGCGGAGCTCCTACGAGCAGTACTTC. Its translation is CASSGRSSYEQYF.

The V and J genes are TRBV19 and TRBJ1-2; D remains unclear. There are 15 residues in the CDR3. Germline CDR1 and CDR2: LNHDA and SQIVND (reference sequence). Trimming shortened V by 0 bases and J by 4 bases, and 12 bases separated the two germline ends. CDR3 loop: CASSIDHANRYGYTF. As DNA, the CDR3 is TGTGCCAGTAGTATAGATCACGCGAACCGCTATGGCTACACCTTC.

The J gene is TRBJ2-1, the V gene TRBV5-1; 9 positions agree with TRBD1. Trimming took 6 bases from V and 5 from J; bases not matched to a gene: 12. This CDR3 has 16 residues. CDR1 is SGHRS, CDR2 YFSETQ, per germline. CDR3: CASTAGRDRVHNEQFF. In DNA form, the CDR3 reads TGCGCCAGCACCGCCGGTCGGGACAGGGTCCACAATGAGCAGTTCTTC.

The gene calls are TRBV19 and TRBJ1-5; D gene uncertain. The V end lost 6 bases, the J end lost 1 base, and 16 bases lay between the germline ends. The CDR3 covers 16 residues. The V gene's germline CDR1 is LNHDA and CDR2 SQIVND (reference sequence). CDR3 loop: CASRPHTVSSNQPQHF. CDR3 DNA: TGTGCCAGTAGACCCCATACGGTTAGCAGCAATCAGCCCCAGCATTTT.

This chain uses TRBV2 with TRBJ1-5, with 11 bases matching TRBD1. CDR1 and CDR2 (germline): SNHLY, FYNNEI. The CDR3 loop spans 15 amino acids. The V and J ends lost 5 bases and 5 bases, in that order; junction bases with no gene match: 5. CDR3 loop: CASSRTGGGYQPQHF. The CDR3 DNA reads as TGTGCCAGCAGTAGGACAGGGGGCGGGTATCAGCCCCAGCATTTT.

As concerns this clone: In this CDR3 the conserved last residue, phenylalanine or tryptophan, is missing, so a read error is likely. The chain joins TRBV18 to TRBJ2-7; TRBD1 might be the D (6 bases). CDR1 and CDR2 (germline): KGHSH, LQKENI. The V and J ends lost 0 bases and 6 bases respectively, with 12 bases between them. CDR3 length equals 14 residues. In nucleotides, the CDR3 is TGTGCCAGCTCACCACCGGGCAGGGGCGGCGAGCAGTACCTC. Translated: CASSPPGRGGEQYL.

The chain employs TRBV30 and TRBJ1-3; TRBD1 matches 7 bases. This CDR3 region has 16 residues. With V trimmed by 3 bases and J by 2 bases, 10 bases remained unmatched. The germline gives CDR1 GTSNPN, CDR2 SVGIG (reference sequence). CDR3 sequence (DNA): TGTGCCTGGAGCCTACCCGGGACAGTCCCTGGAAACACCATATATTTT. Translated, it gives CAWSLPGTVPGNTIYF.

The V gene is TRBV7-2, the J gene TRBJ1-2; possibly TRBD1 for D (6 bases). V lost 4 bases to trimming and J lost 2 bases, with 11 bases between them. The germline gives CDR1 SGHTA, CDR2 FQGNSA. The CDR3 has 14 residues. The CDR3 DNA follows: TGTGCCAGCAGCTCAGGGGACCCCAACTATGGCTACACCTTC. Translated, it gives CASSSGDPNYGYTF.

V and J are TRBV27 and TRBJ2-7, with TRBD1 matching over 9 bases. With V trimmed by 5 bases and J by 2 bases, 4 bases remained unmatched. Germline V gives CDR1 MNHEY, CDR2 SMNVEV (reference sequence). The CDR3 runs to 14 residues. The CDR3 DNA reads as TGTGCCAGCAGTGACAGGGGGGTCGCCTACGAGCAGTACTTC. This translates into CASSDRGVAYEQYF.

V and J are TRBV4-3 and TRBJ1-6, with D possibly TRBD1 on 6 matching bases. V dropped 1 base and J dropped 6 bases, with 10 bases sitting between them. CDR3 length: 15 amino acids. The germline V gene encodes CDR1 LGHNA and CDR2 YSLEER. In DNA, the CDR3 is TGCGCCAGCAGCCAAGGATGGACAGTTAATTCACCCCTCCACTTT. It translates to CASSQGWTVNSPLHF.

The DNA for the CDR3 is TGTGCCATCAAGACCTCCGGGACAGCCTACTATGGCTACACCTTC. As protein: CAIKTSGTAYYGYTF. V and J are TRBV10-3 and TRBJ1-2; 7 nucleotides line up with TRBD1. The V gene end was trimmed by 7 bases and the J gene end by 3 bases; junction bases not matched to a gene: 11. The CDR3 is 15 amino acids. The germline gives CDR1 ENHRY, CDR2 SYGVKD.

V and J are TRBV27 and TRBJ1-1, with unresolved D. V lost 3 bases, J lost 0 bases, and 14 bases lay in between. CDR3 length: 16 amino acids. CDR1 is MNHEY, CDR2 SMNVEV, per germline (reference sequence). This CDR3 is CASSFSDRTMNTEAFF. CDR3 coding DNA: TGTGCCAGCAGTTTTTCTGATAGAACTATGAACACTGAAGCTTTCTTT.

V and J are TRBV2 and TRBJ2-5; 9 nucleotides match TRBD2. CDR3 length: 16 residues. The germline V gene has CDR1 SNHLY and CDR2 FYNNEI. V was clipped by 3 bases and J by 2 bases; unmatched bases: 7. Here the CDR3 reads CASSEGLAGVQETQYF. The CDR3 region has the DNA TGTGCCAGCAGTGAGGGGTTAGCGGGGGTTCAAGAGACCCAGTACTTC.

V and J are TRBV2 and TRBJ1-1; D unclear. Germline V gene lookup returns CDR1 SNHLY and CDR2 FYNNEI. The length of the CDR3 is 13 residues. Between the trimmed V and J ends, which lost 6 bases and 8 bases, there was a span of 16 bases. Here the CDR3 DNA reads TGTGCCAGCAGCATCGCCGATTTTGCGGAAGCTTTCTTT. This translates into CASSIADFAEAFF.